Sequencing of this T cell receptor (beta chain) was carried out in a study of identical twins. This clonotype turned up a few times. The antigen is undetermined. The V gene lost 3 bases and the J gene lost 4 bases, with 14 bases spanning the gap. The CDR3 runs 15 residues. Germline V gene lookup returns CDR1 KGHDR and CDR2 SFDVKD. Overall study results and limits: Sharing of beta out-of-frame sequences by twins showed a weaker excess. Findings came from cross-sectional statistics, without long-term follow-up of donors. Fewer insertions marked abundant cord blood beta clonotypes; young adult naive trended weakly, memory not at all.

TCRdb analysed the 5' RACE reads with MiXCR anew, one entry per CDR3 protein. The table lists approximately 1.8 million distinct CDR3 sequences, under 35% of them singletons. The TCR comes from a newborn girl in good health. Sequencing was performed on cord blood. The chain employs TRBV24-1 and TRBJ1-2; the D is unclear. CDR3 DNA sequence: TGTGCCACCAGTGATCCCGAGACACGCTTCTATGGCTACACCTTC. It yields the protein CATSDPETRFYGYTF.